The clone carrying this T cell receptor (beta chain) has ten or more counts. Its antigen is undetermined. The data are from a study of T-cell memory formation after mild COVID-19. From the 5' RACE reads, TCRdb called clonotypes with MiXCR, one entry per CDR3 protein. Among roughly 6,500 distinct CDR3 sequences listed, roughly 20% were seen once. Whole-study findings and limits: Later expanders leaned CD4+, whereas clones that contracted between day 15 and 85 were balanced CD4/CD8.

The germline gives CDR1 KGHDR, CDR2 SFDVKD. Trimming cost V 9 bases and J 8 bases; bases outside gene matches: 2. The CDR3 contains 11 residues. This rearrangement joins TRBV24-1 to TRBJ2-1, with 8 bases lining up with TRBD1. Material for sequencing was PBMCs or a T cell subset sorted from them (not recorded which). The clonotype comes from an adult woman who had mild COVID-19 (a few samples of this study predate the infection). Cell type and time point are not known. The CDR3 reads CATDRGDEQFF. The CDR3 DNA sequence: TGTGCCACCGACAGGGGAGATGAGCAGTTCTTC.